This T cell receptor beta chain was captured by sequencing in a study of cytomegalovirus exposure and HLA in healthy donors. PCR employed 60 Vbeta and 13 Jbeta primers. Profiled with immunoSEQ multiplex PCR; TCRdb holds only in-frame clones, not every one. The profile shows over 150,000 clones, around three quarters of them singletons. V dropped 7 bases and J dropped 0; count of bases not matched to a gene: 8. The CDR3 consists of 15 residues. Germline CDR1 is MDHEN and CDR2 is SYDVKM. Study-wide findings and caveats: In a later analysis, an Asian-associated ancestry cluster reportedly showed fewer N-insertions than the approximately 640-donor mean.

On this clone: The antigen is undetermined.

Material: PBMCs. The receptor was isolated from a woman aged 45 to 65 in good health and CMV-seropositive. The V gene is TRBV28, the J gene TRBJ1-1; 7 positions match TRBD1. For the CDR3, the DNA is TGTGCCAGCAATCTCCTACAGGGGATGAACACTGAAGCTTTCTTT. This encodes CASNLLQGMNTEAFF.